These 20 T cell receptor beta chains share one sample of origin, sequenced in a study of T cell responses to AZD1222 COVID-19 vaccine. Clones were read by immunoSEQ multiplex PCR, and TCRdb kept only the in-frame ones, dropping some. The sample lists some 100,000 clones, less than 90% occurring once. Material: peripheral blood, obtained on day 0 of AZD1222 vaccination. The origin of the receptors is an adult in good health.

The gene calls are TRBV28 and TRBJ2-7; 14 bases agree with TRBD2. The CDR3 is 15 amino acids. Per the germline V gene, CDR1 is MDHEN and CDR2 is SYDVKM. With V trimmed by 2 bases and J by 5 bases, 2 bases remained unmatched. CDR3 DNA: TGTGCCAGCAGTTTACGGACTAGCGGGAGGCACGAGCAGTACTTC. Translation gives CASSLRTSGRHEQYF.

This chain uses TRBV6-1 with TRBJ1-3, with D unclear. V was trimmed by 3 bases and J by 6 bases, leaving 9 bases between them. The CDR3 spans 13 residues. Germline V gene lookup returns CDR1 MNHNS and CDR2 SASEGT. In nucleotides, the CDR3 is TGTGCCAGCAGTGAGTACAGCCCAAACACCATATATTTT. Translation: CASSEYSPNTIYF.

The rearrangement joins TRBV27 to TRBJ1-2; tentatively, D is TRBD1 (5 bases). Germline CDR1 and CDR2: MNHEY and SMNVEV (reference sequence). This CDR3 has 15 amino acids. With 3 bases removed from V and 4 bases from J, the gap between germline ends came to 15 bases. This CDR3 reads CASSLRGEPSYGYTF. In DNA form, the CDR3 reads TGTGCCAGCAGTTTGCGAGGGGAACCCTCCTATGGCTACACCTTC.

The genes are TRBV5-1 and TRBJ2-7; either TRBD1 or TRBD2 may fit D (5 bases each). This CDR3 comprises 15 residues. Germline lookup yields CDR1 SGHRS and CDR2 YFSETQ. Trimming took 0 bases from V and 2 from J, leaving 12 bases between them. The CDR3 sequence: CASSLGGADPYEQYF. CDR3 nucleotide sequence: TGCGCCAGCAGCTTGGGAGGGGCAGACCCCTACGAGCAGTACTTC.

The rearrangement links TRBV28 to TRBJ1-1; D not resolved. Germline assignment: CDR1 MDHEN and CDR2 SYDVKM. CDR3 length equals 17 residues. Deletions cut 6 bases from V and 3 bases from J, with 23 bases between. The CDR3 reads CASSPEELSILYTEAFF. As DNA, the CDR3 is TGTGCCAGCAGCCCAGAGGAGTTGTCGATCTTATACACTGAAGCTTTCTTT.

The count of this clone is one. This chain uses TRBV5-1 with TRBJ2-2; TRBD2 aligns across 8 bases. The CDR3 extends over 16 amino acids. Germline lookup yields CDR1 SGHRS and CDR2 YFSETQ. Trimming removed 1 base from V and 1 base from J; junction bases left unmatched: 3. The chain's CDR3 is CASSLSGGLNTGELFF. The DNA of the CDR3 is TGCGCCAGCAGCTTGAGCGGGGGATTGAACACCGGGGAGCTGTTTTTT.

This clone occurred a few times. This chain connects TRBV15 to TRBJ1-1; no definite D call. V dropped 5 bases and J dropped 4 bases, with 11 bases sitting between them. This CDR3 contains 13 residues. Germline V CDR1 and CDR2: LNHNV, YYDKDF (reference sequence). CDR3 region: CATSLDQSTEAFF. For the CDR3, the DNA is TGTGCCACCAGCCTCGACCAGAGCACTGAAGCTTTCTTT.

The rearrangement links TRBV4-1 to TRBJ1-1; 7 positions match TRBD1. The CDR3 totals 14 residues. Germline V gives CDR1 MGHRA, CDR2 YSYEKL. V trimming: 1 base; J trimming: 8 bases; junction bases outside the gene matches: 7. The CDR3 is CASSQAGTDLEAFF. The DNA for the CDR3 is TGCGCCAGCAGCCAAGCCGGGACAGACCTGGAAGCTTTCTTT.

This chain's CDR3 is CASSMTSTPQNKYF. In DNA form, the CDR3 reads TGTGCCAGCAGCATGACTAGCACCCCGCAAAATAAGTACTTC. The chain employs TRBV5-4 and TRBJ2-5, with 7 bases lining up with TRBD2. With 4 bases clipped from V and 12 bases from J, the junction kept 15 bases outside the gene matches. CDR1 SGHNT and CDR2 YYREEE come from the germline V gene (reference sequence). This CDR3 contains 14 residues.

On this clone itself: This sample includes further DNA sequences coding for the same CDR3. The V and J genes are TRBV18 and TRBJ1-2; TRBD1 aligns across 7 bases. The CDR3 has 14 residues. The V gene end was trimmed by 3 bases and the J gene end by 2 bases; junction bases not matched to a gene: 3. Per germline, CDR1 KGHSH and CDR2 LQKENI. The CDR3 nucleotides are TGTGCCAGCTCACCCGGGACAGAGAACTATGGCTACACCTTC. Protein product: CASSPGTENYGYTF.

This rearrangement joins TRBV12-1 to TRBJ2-7; the table assigns TRBD2, which was not confirmed against the DNA. TRBV12-1 is a listed pseudogene. CDR3 size: 9 residues. CDR3 sequence (DNA): TGTGCCAGCAGCTCTTCCGGTTACTTC. It translates to CASSSSGYF.

This clone showed up just once. This rearrangement joins TRBV5-1 to TRBJ1-1; 9 nucleotides match TRBD1. The ends lost 5 bases at V and 1 base at J; junction bases unmatched: 9. Germline values: CDR1 SGHRS, CDR2 YFSETQ. CDR3 length: 16 residues. CDR3 coding DNA: TGCGCCAGCAGGCCGGGACAGGGAGGGGGGAACACTGAAGCTTTCTTT. It specifies CASRPGQGGGNTEAFF.

The V call is TRBV4-1, the J call TRBJ2-1; 9 nucleotides line up with TRBD2. The CDR3 contains 13 residues. The V gene end was trimmed by 0 bases and the J gene end by 15 bases; junction bases not matched to a gene: 6. In germline, CDR1 is MGHRA, CDR2 YSYEKL. The CDR3 coding sequence is TGCGCCAGCAGCCAAGAGGTAGCGGGAGAGGTGTTCTTC. Amino acids: CASSQEVAGEVFF.

The chain uses TRBV3-1 (or the pseudogene TRBV3-2) and TRBJ1-5, with 7 nucleotides matching TRBD1. With V trimmed by 1 base and J by 4 bases, 1 base remained unmatched. Germline V gives CDR1 LGHDT, CDR2 YNNKEL (reference sequence). The CDR3 loop spans 14 amino acids. CDR3 loop: CASSQGTGNQPQHF. In DNA form, the CDR3 reads TGTGCCAGCAGCCAAGGGACAGGTAATCAGCCCCAGCATTTT.

The chain is built from TRBV11-2 and TRBJ1-4; TRBD1 aligns across 7 bases. The V gene end was trimmed by 1 base and the J gene end by 6 bases; junction bases not matched to a gene: 14. The germline gives CDR1 SGHAT, CDR2 FQNNGV. The CDR3 consists of 18 residues. CDR3 region: CASSLVRRRAGGDEKLFF. The DNA for the CDR3 is TGTGCCAGCAGCTTAGTCCGCCGTAGGGCAGGGGGTGATGAAAAACTGTTTTTT.

The chain combines TRBV5-1 with TRBJ2-1, with D uncertain. CDR1 SGHRS and CDR2 YFSETQ come from the germline V gene. The CDR3 has 13 amino acids. V lost 0 bases and J 6 bases, leaving 7 bases between the germline ends. CDR3 in DNA: TGCGCCAGCAGCTTGGTGAGTGGCAATGAGCAGTTCTTC. Amino acid sequence: CASSLVSGNEQFF.

The rearrangement joins TRBV7-9 to TRBJ1-3; D may be TRBD1 (5 bases). Germline loops: CDR1 SEHNR, CDR2 FQNEAQ (reference sequence). The CDR3 totals 15 residues. The V end lost 0 bases, the J end lost 0 bases, and 6 bases lay between the germline ends. The CDR3 nucleotides are TGTGCCAGCAGCTTAGCGGGGGGCTCTGGAAACACCATATATTTT. Its protein product is CASSLAGGSGNTIYF.

V and J are TRBV10-1 and TRBJ1-1; 9 bases map to TRBD1. This CDR3 contains 13 residues. The germline gives CDR1 WNHNN, CDR2 SYGVQD (reference sequence). The V gene end was trimmed by 8 bases and the J gene end by 12 bases; junction bases not matched to a gene: 13. Written as DNA, the CDR3 is TGCGCCAGCCGGGGCGGGACAGGGCTCATGTCTTTCTTT. The encoded protein is CASRGGTGLMSFF.

This clone was found once. The genes are TRBV11-2 and TRBJ1-1; D perhaps matches TRBD1 (6 bases). The V gene lost 3 bases and the J gene lost 3 bases, with 17 bases spanning the gap. This CDR3 is built from 16 residues. CDR1 and CDR2 (germline): SGHAT, FQNNGV. The CDR3 nucleotides are TGTGCCAGCAGCTTTTGGTCGTCAGGGGACCACACTGAAGCTTTCTTT. It specifies CASSFWSSGDHTEAFF.

The V call is TRBV5-6, the J call TRBJ1-5, with a tentative D call TRBD1 (5 bases). Between the trimmed V and J ends, which lost 4 bases and 7 bases, there was a span of 18 bases. The germline V gene has CDR1 SGHDT and CDR2 YYEEEE. The CDR3 runs 15 residues. CDR3 sequence reads: CASSRRRGRTQPQHF. The CDR3 DNA follows: TGTGCCAGCAGCCGGAGACGCGGGAGGACACAGCCCCAGCATTTT.